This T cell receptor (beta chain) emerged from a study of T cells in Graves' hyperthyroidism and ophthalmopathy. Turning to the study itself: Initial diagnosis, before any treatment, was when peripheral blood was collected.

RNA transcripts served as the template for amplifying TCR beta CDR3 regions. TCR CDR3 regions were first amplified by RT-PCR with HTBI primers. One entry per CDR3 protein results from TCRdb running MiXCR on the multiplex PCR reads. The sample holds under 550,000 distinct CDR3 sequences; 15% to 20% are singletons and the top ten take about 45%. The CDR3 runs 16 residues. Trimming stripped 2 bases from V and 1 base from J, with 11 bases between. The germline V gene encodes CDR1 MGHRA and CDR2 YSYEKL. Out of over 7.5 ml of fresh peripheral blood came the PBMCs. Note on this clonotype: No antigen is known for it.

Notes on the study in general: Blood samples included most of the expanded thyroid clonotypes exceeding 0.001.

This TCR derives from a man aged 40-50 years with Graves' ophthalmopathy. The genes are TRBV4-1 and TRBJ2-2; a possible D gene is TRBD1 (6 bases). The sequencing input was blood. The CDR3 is CASSQFRGRNTGELFF. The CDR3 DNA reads TGCGCCAGCAGCCAATTCAGGGGACGGAACACCGGGGAGCTGTTTTTT.